A selection of T cell receptor beta chains follows, all from one sample in a study of Graves' ophthalmopathy and Graves' hyperthyroidism. Using its own MiXCR run on the multiplex PCR reads, TCRdb lists one record per CDR3 protein. The sample lists about 1.2 million distinct CDR3 sequences, about 38% occurring once. Sequenced sample: peripheral blood or thyroid tissue (not recorded which). Receptor source: an adult man with Graves' hyperthyroidism. Each CDR3 is given with its conserved first and last residue. D genes are given only for firm matches.

d_gene	len	v_gene	j_gene	CDR3aa
NA	17	TRBV25-1	TRBJ1-3	CASSEDRGTSSGNTIYF
TRBD1	14	TRBV6-5	TRBJ1-2	CASSLTGGSYGYTF
NA	15	TRBV7-2	TRBJ1-1	CASSLVRNMNTEAFF
NA	18	TRBV25-1	TRBJ2-3	CASSEYMWGWGTTDTQYF
TRBD1	14	TRBV29-1	TRBJ1-3	CSVEGRGLGDTIYF
NA	14	TRBV7-9	TRBJ2-2	CASSFPGGTGELFF
TRBD2	14	TRBV7-9	TRBJ2-7	CASSGGLLAGEQYF
NA	13	TRBV9	TRBJ2-5	CASSIRVEGTQYF
NA	15	TRBV4-3	TRBJ1-2	CASSQAVSGIYGYTF
NA	18	TRBV12-3/TRBV12-4	TRBJ2-6	CASSFLVSRESGANVLTF
NA	15	TRBV10-3	TRBJ2-5	CAISEFRGRQETQYF
TRBD1	15	TRBV6-2/TRBV6-3	TRBJ2-5	CASSYDGQGVVTQYF
NA	14	TRBV2	TRBJ2-5	CASSGARGERTQYF
NA	15	TRBV7-8	TRBJ1-1	CASSSTPTANTEAFF